This T cell receptor beta chain appears in the sequencing data of a study of blood T cell repertoires in COVID-19. Overall study: COVID-19 samples from acute and convalescent phases originated in the United States, Italy and Spain. From T cells, B-cell-depleted T cells, or PBMCs came the material, which was cDNA or gDNA.

Under the authors' procedure: Using reference gene primer amplification, nucleated cell counts were estimated. Some clones are missing from TCRdb's copy, which holds only in-frame ones; the method was immunoSEQ multiplex PCR. Clonal size and the V and J genes are those of that table, whereas D and trimming came from the DNA. Of fewer than 120,000 clones listed, roughly 87% are singletons. V gave up 6 bases and J gave up 2 bases; unmatched junction bases: 4. From germline, CDR1 is SGHAT and CDR2 FQNNGV. The CDR3 is 14 amino acids. The source material was peripheral blood. The clonotype originates from a human donor in a cohort sampled during active COVID-19. The chain joins TRBV11-2 to TRBJ2-4, with 7 bases matching TRBD2. CDR3 protein: CASSMGGPKNIQYF. CDR3 coding DNA: TGTGCCAGCAGTATGGGAGGGCCCAAAAACATTCAGTACTTC.